Shown below are 29 T cell receptor delta chains from a single sample sequenced in a study of Vδ1+ human thymocytes. RNA was extracted from the cells and then reverse transcribed. The CDR3 regions were amplified by multiplex PCR from V-gene primers to a constant-region primer. TCRdb redid clone calling on the multiplex PCR reads using CATT. This sample has 20,000 to 25,000 delta-chain clones, with 7% to 8.5% found just once. No cognate antigen is known for these TCRs. The study's findings and limits: Highly polyclonal TRG and TRD repertoires with Gaussian CDR3 length distributions appeared in thymus.

Sequencing input: Vdelta1+ gamma-delta thymocytes from the thymus. The sample's subset: FACS-sorted CD3+ TCRalphabeta- TCRVdelta1+ TCRVdelta2- thymocytes. These receptors all stem from a child under three years old who had congenital heart surgery.

The chain is built from TRDV1 and TRDJ1; 13 bases are a match to TRDD3. The V segment lost 7 bases and the J segment 0 bases; nucleotides outside the gene matches: 11. The CDR3 sequence is 18 residues long. Germline V lookup: CDR1 TSWWSYY, CDR2 QGS. The CDR3: CALDFYWGIRTYTDKLIF. CDR3 bases: TGTGCTCTTGATTTTTACTGGGGGATACGGACGTACACCGATAAACTCATCTTT.

The rearrangement links TRDV1 to TRDJ1, with 9 bases matching TRDD3. The CDR3 runs 17 residues. Trimming cost V 5 bases and J 0 bases; bases outside gene matches: 10. CDR1 is TSWWSYY and CDR2 is QGS in the germline V gene. The CDR3 nucleotides are TGTGCTCTTGGGAAAGCGGGGGCTGGGGGATACACCGATAAACTCATCTTT. Protein: CALGKAGAGGYTDKLIF.

This clone was detected a few times. V is TRDV1 and J is TRDJ1; 13 positions match TRDD3. The germline V gene has CDR1 TSWWSYY and CDR2 QGS. This CDR3 is built from 19 residues. The ends lost 3 bases at V and 2 bases at J; junction bases unmatched: 12. CDR3 loop: CALGDLLPTGGYVTDKLIF. CDR3 bases: TGTGCTCTTGGGGATCTCCTTCCTACTGGGGGATACGTTACCGATAAACTCATCTTT.

This clone was seen a handful of times. The V and J genes are TRDV1 and TRDJ1; 9 bases line up with TRDD3. After removal of 1 base from V and 0 bases from J, the junction contained 18 bases not matched to a gene. Germline CDR1 TSWWSYY, CDR2 QGS. The CDR3 spans 21 residues. CDR3 bases: TGTGCTCTTGGGGAACCCGCTCCCCCCCTGTACTGGGGGACCCACACCGATAAACTCATCTTT. Amino acid sequence: CALGEPAPPLYWGTHTDKLIF.

This clone was picked up a small number of times. The chain carries TRDV1 and TRDJ1, with D tentatively TRDD3 (7 bases). Between the trimmed V and J ends, which lost 1 base and 3 bases, there was a span of 24 bases. The CDR3 runs to 19 residues. Looked up from germline, CDR1 is TSWWSYY and CDR2 is QGS. CDR3: CALGEPCSSCQDTPDKLIF. CDR3 coding DNA: TGTGCTCTTGGGGAACCCTGTTCTTCCTGCCAGGATACGCCCGATAAACTCATCTTT.

V usage is TRDV2 and J usage is TRDJ1, with 11 bases lining up with TRDD3. TCRdb gives no J gene; it was assigned here by matching the DNA to germline. The germline V gene has CDR1 GEAIGNYY and CDR2 EKD. V was clipped by 3 bases and J by 2 bases; unmatched bases: 10. The CDR3 spans 17 residues. CDR3 nucleotides: TGTGCCTGTGACTCCGGCCCACTGGGGGATAAAACCGATAAACTCATCTTT. Residues: CACDSGPLGDKTDKLIF.

This clone appeared a few times. The chain has TRDV1 and TRDJ1; 12 bases line up with TRDD3. V shed 2 bases, J shed 2 bases, and the junction held 9 bases outside the gene matches. Germline V gene sequence: CDR1 TSWWSYY, CDR2 QGS. The CDR3 spans 18 residues. In DNA form, the CDR3 reads TGTGCTCTTGGGGAAGAGATTACTGGGGGATACAAGACCGATAAACTCATCTTT. Amino acids: CALGEEITGGYKTDKLIF.

This chain joins TRDV1 and TRDJ1; 7 bases fit TRDD3. CDR1 and CDR2 from the germline V gene are TSWWSYY and QGS. The ends lost 3 bases at V and 3 bases at J; junction bases unmatched: 13. The length of the CDR3 is 17 residues. The CDR3 DNA is TGTGCTCTTGGGGAGGGGCTTACGGGGATATGCTCCGATAAACTCATCTTT. The encoded protein is CALGEGLTGICSDKLIF.

This chain links TRDV1 with TRDJ1, with 9 bases identical to TRDD2. Germline loops: CDR1 TSWWSYY, CDR2 QGS. The CDR3 is made up of 21 amino acids. After removal of 7 bases from V and 1 base from J, the junction contained 25 bases not matched to a gene. This CDR3 is CALEVCLPTLMGPLSTDKLIF. Written as DNA, the CDR3 is TGTGCTCTTGAGGTTTGCCTTCCTACTTTGATGGGGCCACTGTCCACCGATAAACTCATCTTT.

This clone is medium-sized (0.01 to 0.1%). The V gene is TRDV2, the J gene TRDJ1, with 9 bases matching TRDD3. Germline V gene data show CDR1 as GEAIGNYY and CDR2 as EKD. This CDR3 is 15 amino acids long. Trimming took 4 bases from V and 0 from J; bases not matched to a gene: 5. The CDR3 coding sequence is TGTGCCTGTGAACCTGGGGGATTCTACACCGATAAACTCATCTTT. The encoded protein is CACEPGGFYTDKLIF.

The chain joins TRDV2 to TRDJ1; 9 bases match TRDD3. After removal of 0 bases from V and 0 bases from J, the junction contained 7 bases not matched to a gene. This CDR3 is 17 amino acids long. Germline-derived CDR1 and CDR2 are GEAIGNYY and EKD. CDR3 in amino acids: CACDTWGIFQYTDKLIF. The CDR3 DNA is TGTGCCTGTGACACCTGGGGGATATTCCAGTACACCGATAAACTCATCTTT.

The chain is built from TRDV2 and TRDJ1; TRDD3 might be the D (6 bases). This CDR3 has 17 amino acids. Per the germline V gene, CDR1 is GEAIGNYY and CDR2 is EKD. Trimming stripped 6 bases from V and 0 bases from J, with 22 bases between. The CDR3: CACPKGGGSSDTDKLIF. In DNA form, the CDR3 reads TGTGCCTGTCCAAAGGGTGGGGGCTCCTCGGACACCGATAAACTCATCTTT.

This clone has only a few counts. The rearrangement uses TRDV1 and TRDJ1; the match to TRDD3 covers 13 bases. V shed 3 bases and J 6 bases; nucleotides not matched to a gene: 19. Germline loops: CDR1 TSWWSYY, CDR2 QGS. The CDR3 sequence is 20 residues long. The CDR3 sequence is CALGDLAFLRTGGYGNKLIF. In nucleotides, the CDR3 is TGTGCTCTTGGGGACCTGGCCTTCCTACGGACTGGGGGATACGGGAATAAACTCATCTTT.

The chain joins TRDV1 to TRDJ1; a weak D match, TRDD3 (6 bases). Germline V gene sequence: CDR1 TSWWSYY, CDR2 QGS. Trimming removed 4 bases at V and 7 bases at J, with 25 bases between. CDR3 length equals 17 residues. The CDR3 loop is CALGGPRTGTYEVKLIF. The CDR3, as DNA: TGTGCTCTTGGGGGCCCACGTACTGGGACTTACGAAGTTAAACTCATCTTT.

V is TRDV1 and J is TRDJ1; 9 nucleotides match TRDD2. No J segment appears in TCRdb, so it was assigned here by matching the sequence to germline. The CDR3 runs to 19 residues. V was pared by 4 bases and J by 5 bases, with 20 bases of the junction left unmatched. Germline lookup yields CDR1 TSWWSYY and CDR2 QGS. The CDR3 region has the DNA TGTGCTCTTGGGGCCCCCCGTCCTTCCTACTGTCCCTGGGTGGATAAACTCATCTTT. It translates to CALGAPRPSYCPWVDKLIF.

This clone was seen only a few times. J is TRDJ1 and V is TRDV1, with no clear D. The CDR3 runs to 17 residues. Germline V CDR1 and CDR2: TSWWSYY, QGS. Between the trimmed V and J ends, which lost 1 base and 2 bases, there was a span of 17 bases. The CDR3 bases are TGTGCTCTTGGGGAACGAGTTGACGAAAGGGGTACCGATAAACTCATCTTT. Residues: CALGERVDERGTDKLIF.

This clone was seen a few times. V gene TRDV1 combines with J gene TRDJ1, with 12 nucleotides matching TRDD3. CDR3 length: 18 amino acids. The V and J ends lost 2 bases and 1 base, in that order; junction bases with no gene match: 8. CDR1 and CDR2 from the germline V gene are TSWWSYY and QGS. The CDR3 nucleotides read TGTGCTCTTGGGGAATGTCACTGGGGGATACTTGGCACCGATAAACTCATCTTT. Residues: CALGECHWGILGTDKLIF.

About this clone itself: The same CDR3 can be traced to other DNA sequences in this sample. V is TRDV1 and J is TRDJ1; a weak D match, TRDD3 (6 bases). Germline V gives CDR1 TSWWSYY, CDR2 QGS. Trimming left V 5 bases short and J 0 bases short, with 28 bases between. The CDR3 runs 20 residues. Here the CDR3 DNA reads TGTGCTCTTGGGCCTCCCCCCTATACGTGTGGGGGCCCATACACCGATAAACTCATCTTT. Its protein product is CALGPPPYTCGGPYTDKLIF.

There are a few counts of this clone. The chain is built from TRDV1 and TRDJ1, with TRDD3 identical over 12 bases. The CDR3 contains 21 residues. Germline CDR1 TSWWSYY, CDR2 QGS. After removal of 5 bases from V and 0 bases from J, the junction contained 19 bases not matched to a gene. In DNA, the CDR3 is TGTGCTCTTGGGCCCCCCCCGCTATACGCTGGGGGATACGGGTACACCGATAAACTCATCTTT. Protein product: CALGPPPLYAGGYGYTDKLIF.

This clone was counted between two and nine times. The chain carries TRDV1 and TRDJ1, with 7 bases lining up with TRDD2. This CDR3 has 20 residues. V gave up 2 bases and J gave up 1 base; unmatched junction bases: 19. From germline, CDR1 is TSWWSYY and CDR2 QGS. The CDR3 region is CALGESFLPPGKLTTDKLIF. The CDR3 nucleotides read TGTGCTCTTGGGGAATCCTTCCTTCCTCCGGGGAAACTCACCACCGATAAACTCATCTTT.

The chain carries TRDV1 and TRDJ1; the D gene is possibly TRDD3 (5 bases). Per germline, CDR1 TSWWSYY and CDR2 QGS. V dropped 5 bases and J dropped 5 bases, with 21 bases sitting between them. This CDR3 has 16 amino acids. The CDR3 protein is CALGSPVAGTMDKLIF. The CDR3 DNA follows: TGTGCTCTTGGGTCCCCCGTGGCTGGGACTATGGATAAACTCATCTTT.

The table lists this clone with a few counts. The chain uses TRDV1 and TRDJ1; 8 nucleotides line up with TRDD2. J gave up 0 bases and V 7 bases, and 22 bases lay outside the gene matches. The length of the CDR3 is 20 residues. The germline V gene encodes CDR1 TSWWSYY and CDR2 QGS. The CDR3 sequence is CALVGLPNSWRGRYTDKLIF. As DNA, the CDR3 is TGTGCTCTTGTTGGCCTTCCTAACTCCTGGAGGGGCCGATACACCGATAAACTCATCTTT.

This chain uses TRDV1 with TRDJ1; 8 bases are a match to TRDD3. J lost 0 bases, V lost 2 bases, and 14 bases had no gene match. The CDR3 has 19 residues. Germline V gives CDR1 TSWWSYY, CDR2 QGS. CDR3 DNA: TGTGCTCTTGGGGAAAGGTTCCCGTTACTGGGGGTCTACACCGATAAACTCATCTTT. Translated: CALGERFPLLGVYTDKLIF.

This clone was recorded a few times. The chain is built from TRDV1 and TRDJ1, with 8 bases lining up with TRDD2. The V and J ends lost 5 bases and 2 bases, in that order; junction bases with no gene match: 22. The V gene's germline CDR1 is TSWWSYY and CDR2 QGS. The CDR3 extends over 20 amino acids. The DNA for the CDR3 is TGTGCTCTTGGGACTAAGCGAGTCTTCCTACGGCGCGGGGGTACCGATAAACTCATCTTT. It codes for CALGTKRVFLRRGGTDKLIF.

This sequence joins TRDV1 and TRDJ1; 10 nucleotides agree with TRDD3. Per germline, CDR1 TSWWSYY and CDR2 QGS. CDR3 length: 13 residues. The V and J ends lost 6 bases and 9 bases, in that order; junction bases with no gene match: 7. CDR3 in DNA: TGTGCTCTTGGAGGTGGGGGATACTTCGAACTCATCTTT. Protein: CALGGGGYFELIF.

This clone was counted between two and nine times. The chain carries TRDV1 and TRDJ1; 12 bases fit TRDD3. Germline assignment: CDR1 TSWWSYY and CDR2 QGS. The CDR3 totals 23 residues. After removal of 0 bases from V and 2 bases from J, the junction contained 22 bases not matched to a gene. The CDR3 DNA reads as TGTGCTCTTGGGGAACTAAAGGCCTTCCCACTTGGTACTGGGGGATACAGGACCGATAAACTCATCTTT. Protein product: CALGELKAFPLGTGGYRTDKLIF.

The chain uses TRDV1 and TRDJ1, with 7 bases fitting TRDD3. Germline CDR1 TSWWSYY, CDR2 QGS. Unmatched junction bases numbered 19, after V lost 1 base and J lost 2 bases. This CDR3 comprises 20 residues. CDR3 residues: CALGEQSCGFGGPFTDKLIF. The CDR3 nucleotides read TGTGCTCTTGGGGAACAATCGTGCGGTTTTGGGGGACCCTTTACCGATAAACTCATCTTT.

This chain uses TRDV1 with TRDJ1, with 9 bases fitting TRDD3. With 4 bases clipped from V and 0 bases from J, the junction kept 39 bases outside the gene matches. CDR3 length: 27 residues. CDR1 is TSWWSYY, CDR2 QGS, per germline. This CDR3 is CALGGPAIPKQSPYWGTTQSYTDKLIF. The CDR3 nucleotides read TGTGCTCTTGGGGGCCCCGCGATTCCTAAACAATCGCCCTACTGGGGGACAACCCAGTCGTACACCGATAAACTCATCTTT.

The V gene reported is TRDV1; the J gene is uncalled; the table names TRDD3, a call not compared with the DNA. CDR1 is TSWWSYY, CDR2 QGS, per germline. The CDR3 is 17 residues long. CDR3 region: CALGDTLLSSLDGGLIF. In DNA form, the CDR3 reads TGTGCTCTTGGGGACACTCTATTATCCTCTCTGGACGGGGGTCTCATCTTT.